Listed here are 26 T cell receptor beta chains from one sample, sequenced in a study of response to subunit inactivated influenza vaccine. Using its own MiXCR run on the RT-PCR reads, TCRdb lists one record per CDR3 protein. The sample yields about 700,000 distinct CDR3 sequences, 14% seen once. The source was PBMCs from blood, collected around 14 days before vaccination. Every receptor here comes from a man aged 45-65 years who received an inactivated influenza vaccine.

The J gene is TRBJ1-5, the V gene TRBV7-9, with 7 bases that match TRBD1. Germline-derived CDR1 and CDR2 are SEHNR and FQNEAQ (reference sequence). The CDR3 is 14 amino acids. Germline trimming cut 5 bases from V and 7 bases from J; bases unmatched to any gene: 8. The CDR3 sequence is CASSATTGNQPQHF. CDR3 sequence (DNA): TGTGCCAGCAGCGCCACGACAGGGAACCAGCCCCAGCATTTT.

V and J are TRBV12-3 or TRBV12-4 and TRBJ1-1, with unresolved D. This CDR3 is built from 13 residues. The ends were cut back, 9 bases at V and 4 bases at J, with 15 bases in the middle. In DNA form, the CDR3 reads TGTGCCAGTACAATCAGAAGGTTCACTGAAGCTTTCTTT. This codes for CASTIRRFTEAFF.

There are many counts of this clonotype. The V call is TRBV18, the J call TRBJ1-2; 12 positions match TRBD1. This CDR3 is built from 13 residues. Trimming removed 6 bases from V and 8 bases from J; junction bases left unmatched: 4. Germline CDR1 is KGHSH and CDR2 is LQKENI. This CDR3 reads CASSPGTGGGYTF. The DNA of the CDR3 is TGTGCCAGCTCCCCCGGGACAGGGGGCGGCTACACCTTC.

This clonotype was seen more than once but under ten times. The V gene is TRBV7-9, the J gene TRBJ2-5; D ambiguous. The CDR3 spans 16 residues. Trimming took off 1 base at V and 2 bases at J, with 14 bases between the two ends. Germline-derived CDR1 and CDR2 are SEHNR and FQNEAQ (reference sequence). The CDR3 bases are TGTGCCAGCAGCTTAGGTATACAGAGTTTACAAGAGACCCAGTACTTC. Translated, it gives CASSLGIQSLQETQYF. Full variable domain (outside the CDR3, taken from reference TRBV7-9 and TRBJ2-5): DTGVSQNPRHKITKRGQNVTFRCDPISEHNRLYWYRQTLGQGPEFLTYFQNEAQLEKSRLLSDRFSAERPKGSFSTLEIQRTEQGDSAMYLCASSLGIQSLQETQYFGPGTRLLVL.

V usage is TRBV15 and J usage is TRBJ1-2; D is perhaps TRBD1 (5 bases). The CDR3 runs to 17 residues. Per germline, CDR1 LNHNV and CDR2 YYDKDF (reference sequence). V was pared by 0 bases and J by 2 bases, with 16 bases between. The DNA for the CDR3 is TGTGCCACCAGCAGAGACATACCGGGACCCCAGAACTATGGCTACACCTTC. Translation gives CATSRDIPGPQNYGYTF.

The chain joins TRBV6-5 to TRBJ1-2; 8 nucleotides line up with TRBD1. The V and J ends lost 1 base and 4 bases, in that order; junction bases with no gene match: 11. This CDR3 spans 17 amino acids. The germline gives CDR1 MNHEY, CDR2 SVGAGI. The CDR3 protein is CASSYYVGTGGSYGYTF. CDR3 sequence (DNA): TGTGCCAGCAGTTACTATGTAGGGACAGGAGGATCCTATGGCTACACCTTC.

The chain couples TRBV29-1 to TRBJ2-5, with D uncertain. This CDR3 spans 13 amino acids. The V gene lost 3 bases and the J gene lost 1 base, with 9 bases spanning the gap. In germline, CDR1 is SQVTM, CDR2 ANQGSEA. The DNA for the CDR3 is TGCAGCGTTGACAGCACTTCCCAAGAGACCCAGTACTTC. Amino acids: CSVDSTSQETQYF.

This clonotype was recorded many times. V gene TRBV6-1 combines with J gene TRBJ1-2; D ambiguous. The CDR3 length is 13 residues. CDR1 MNHNS and CDR2 SASEGT come from the germline V gene. V lost 7 bases and J lost 0, with 9 bases in between. The CDR3 region has the DNA TGTGCCAGCACCCCGGCAGCTAACTATGGCTACACCTTC. This gives the protein CASTPAANYGYTF.

The CDR3 loop reads CSASGQFNEKLFF. The CDR3 nucleotides are TGCAGTGCAAGCGGACAGTTTAATGAAAAACTGTTTTTT. The rearrangement joins TRBV20-1 to TRBJ1-4, with TRBD1 as a possible D gene (6 bases). The CDR3 has 13 residues. Germline values: CDR1 DFQATT, CDR2 SNEGSKA (reference sequence). V lost 6 bases and J 4 bases, leaving 12 bases between the germline ends.

This clonotype has more than one count but fewer than ten. This chain connects TRBV7-2 to TRBJ2-1; D is possibly TRBD2 (6 bases). CDR3 length: 17 residues. V was shortened by 4 bases and J by 6 bases, with 22 bases between the two germline ends. Germline V CDR1 and CDR2: SGHTA, FQGNSA. The CDR3 region is CASSSQILAGGRNEQFF. The CDR3 DNA reads as TGTGCCAGCAGCTCCCAAATACTAGCCGGCGGACGCAATGAGCAGTTCTTC.

The rearrangement uses TRBV5-1 and TRBJ2-5, with a weak D call TRBD1 (6 bases). The CDR3 totals 15 residues. The germline V gene encodes CDR1 SGHRS and CDR2 YFSETQ. V was trimmed by 4 bases and J by 5 bases, leaving 18 bases between them. CDR3 amino acids: CASSVSGDRWETQYF. As DNA, the CDR3 is TGCGCCAGCAGCGTCTCAGGGGATAGATGGGAGACCCAGTACTTC.

This clonotype was seen more than once but under ten times. V gene TRBV7-2 combines with J gene TRBJ2-5; 9 bases fit TRBD2. CDR1 and CDR2 (germline): SGHTA, FQGNSA. The CDR3 consists of 14 residues. V lost 5 bases to trimming and J lost 4 bases; unmatched junction nucleotides: 5. The CDR3, as DNA: TGTGCCAGCAGCCGACGGACTAGCGTAGAGACCCAGTACTTC. This codes for CASSRRTSVETQYF.

This chain uses TRBV12-3 or TRBV12-4 with TRBJ1-1; weak D call: TRBD1 (6 bases). Deletions cut 5 bases from V and 12 bases from J, with 16 bases between. The CDR3 contains 12 residues. The CDR3, as DNA: TGTGCCAGCAGTATGTCGACAGGCAGAACTTTCTTT. Its protein product is CASSMSTGRTFF.

The rearrangement uses TRBV11-2 and TRBJ2-3; 7 bases fit TRBD2. V was pared by 2 bases and J by 1 base, with 12 bases of the junction left unmatched. Per the germline V gene, CDR1 is SGHAT and CDR2 is FQNNGV. This CDR3 has 18 amino acids. The CDR3 DNA reads TGTGCCAGCAGCTTATATTCTGCGGGAGTGGGTCGCACAGATACGCAGTATTTT. It translates to CASSLYSAGVGRTDTQYF.

This clonotype was found many times. The chain combines TRBV5-1 with TRBJ2-7; D unresolved. The CDR3 loop spans 14 amino acids. CDR1 is SGHRS and CDR2 is YFSETQ in the germline V gene. V dropped 0 bases and J dropped 2 bases, with 9 bases sitting between them. This CDR3 is CASSLEAVPYEQYF. The CDR3 bases are TGCGCCAGCAGCTTGGAGGCCGTACCCTACGAGCAGTACTTC.

The chain uses TRBV20-1 and TRBJ2-2, with D hard to call. Germline V gene sequence: CDR1 DFQATT, CDR2 SNEGSKA (reference sequence). Trimming pared 3 bases from V and 4 bases from J, leaving 12 bases between. The CDR3 runs to 14 residues. The CDR3 sequence: CSARYRSSTGELFF. The DNA for the CDR3 is TGCAGTGCTAGGTACCGATCGTCCACCGGGGAGCTGTTTTTT.

The V and J genes are TRBV4-2 and TRBJ2-7; tentatively, D is TRBD2 (6 bases). Per germline, CDR1 LGHNA and CDR2 YNFKEQ. CDR3 size: 15 residues. Between the trimmed V and J ends, which lost 5 bases and 3 bases, there was a span of 17 bases. Written as DNA, the CDR3 is TGTGCCAGCAGCAAATACCACGGGGGTTACTACGAGCAGTACTTC. Translated, it gives CASSKYHGGYYEQYF.

This clonotype was seen ten or more times. The J gene is TRBJ2-3, the V gene TRBV7-3; D uncertain. Trimming removed 3 bases at V and 4 bases at J, with 11 bases between. CDR3 length: 14 residues. Germline assignment: CDR1 SGHTA and CDR2 FQGTGA. CDR3 sequence: CASSFSGLADTQYF. The CDR3 nucleotides read TGTGCCAGCAGCTTCTCAGGATTGGCAGATACGCAGTATTTT.

The V gene is TRBV20-1, the J gene TRBJ2-1, with 8 bases lining up with TRBD1. Germline CDR1 is DFQATT and CDR2 is SNEGSKA (reference sequence). The CDR3 is 16 amino acids. V shed 4 bases, J shed 4 bases, and the junction held 12 bases outside the gene matches. The CDR3, as DNA: TGCAGTGCTAACAAAGTTGGACAGGGAAGTTACAATGAGCAGTTCTTC. Its translation: CSANKVGQGSYNEQFF.

This clonotype was detected a few times. The chain is built from TRBV2 and TRBJ2-7, with D unresolved. Trimming pared 6 bases from V and 0 bases from J, leaving 12 bases between. CDR1 and CDR2 (germline): SNHLY, FYNNEI. This CDR3 region has 14 residues. The CDR3 here is CASRNGVISYEQYF. The DNA of the CDR3 is TGTGCCAGCAGGAATGGCGTAATCTCCTACGAGCAGTACTTC.

This clonotype was detected many times. The chain couples TRBV12-3 or TRBV12-4 to TRBJ2-5, with 9 positions matching TRBD2. The CDR3 consists of 17 residues. J was trimmed by 5 bases and V by 7 bases; bases with no gene match: 17. In DNA form, the CDR3 reads TGTGCCAGCACCGTAGCGCCTAGCGGGAAAGTAGATGAGACCCAGTACTTC. It specifies CASTVAPSGKVDETQYF.

This clonotype was detected many times. The gene calls are TRBV5-1 and TRBJ1-3; D gene ambiguous. CDR3 length: 14 amino acids. Germline V CDR1 and CDR2: SGHRS, YFSETQ. V gave up 4 bases and J gave up 0 bases, with 8 bases separating them. The CDR3 sequence: CASSGGYSGNTIYF. The CDR3 coding sequence is TGCGCCAGCAGCGGAGGCTACTCTGGAAACACCATATATTTT.

The rearrangement links TRBV11-2 to TRBJ2-3, with 7 nucleotides matching TRBD2. The V segment lost 0 bases and the J segment 0 bases; nucleotides outside the gene matches: 15. The germline V gene encodes CDR1 SGHAT and CDR2 FQNNGV. This CDR3 is 20 amino acids long. The CDR3 protein is CASSLDPWGRARRSTDTQYF. The CDR3 nucleotides read TGTGCCAGCAGCTTAGATCCTTGGGGGAGGGCCCGTAGAAGCACAGATACGCAGTATTTT.

In this sample, this clonotype turned up a few times. The V gene is TRBV28, the J gene TRBJ2-7, with 11 bases aligning to TRBD2. Germline CDR1 MDHEN, CDR2 SYDVKM. The CDR3 is 19 amino acids. The V and J ends lost 2 bases and 1 base, in that order; junction bases with no gene match: 13. The CDR3: CASSLSFSGLAGGSYEQYF. In nucleotides, the CDR3 is TGTGCCAGCAGTTTAAGTTTCTCTGGGCTAGCGGGGGGATCCTACGAGCAGTACTTC. Using reference TRBV28 and TRBJ2-7 for the parts outside the CDR3, the full variable domain is DVKVTQSSRYLVKRTGEKVFLECVQDMDHENMFWYRQDPGLGLRLIYFSYDVKMKEKGDIPEGYSVSREKKERFSLILESASTNQTSMYLCASSLSFSGLAGGSYEQYFGPGTRLTVT.

The genes are TRBV12-3 or TRBV12-4 and TRBJ2-7; 10 positions agree with TRBD2. Germline trimming cut 6 bases from V and 0 bases from J; bases unmatched to any gene: 2. The CDR3 length is 14 residues. The CDR3 here is CASRSGRVSYEQYF. The CDR3 DNA is TGTGCCAGCAGGAGCGGGAGGGTCTCCTACGAGCAGTACTTC.

This chain connects TRBV7-2 to TRBJ1-2; TRBD1 aligns across 8 bases. V dropped 0 bases and J dropped 4; count of bases not matched to a gene: 7. Germline loops: CDR1 SGHTA, CDR2 FQGNSA. The CDR3 consists of 16 residues. This CDR3 is CASSLAGATGGYGYTF. CDR3 bases: TGTGCCAGCAGCTTAGCTGGCGCCACAGGGGGCTATGGCTACACCTTC.